The T cell receptor beta chain described here comes from a study of T cell responses to AZD1222 COVID-19 vaccine. This clone was found once. Here immunoSEQ multiplex PCR was the method, and the copy in TCRdb shows in-frame clones only, minus some. The sample has about 88,000 clones; under 90% are singletons. Germline V gives CDR1 SGHRS, CDR2 YFSETQ. This CDR3 comprises 16 residues. The V end was cut by 0 bases, the J end by 0 bases, with 10 bases between. The sequencing here drew on peripheral blood, taken on day 0 of AZD1222 vaccination. This TCR was sampled from an adult in good health. The chain combines TRBV5-1 with TRBJ2-1; D is perhaps TRBD1 (5 bases). CDR3 amino acids: CASSLASDSSYNEQFF. CDR3 bases: TGCGCCAGCAGCTTGGCAAGCGACAGCTCCTACAATGAGCAGTTCTTC.